A single T cell receptor beta chain is shown here with its context. Its specificity is not known. The CDR3 loop spans 14 amino acids. Trimming took off 0 bases at V and 0 bases at J, with 4 bases between the two ends. Germline CDR1 is MGHRA and CDR2 is YSYEKL. The sample is drawn from a study of cytomegalovirus exposure and HLA in healthy donors. As for the study in general: The Caucasian-associated ancestry cluster contained roughly four fifths of the roughly 370 genotyped donors.

Study findings and constraints: TCR beta V segments were, for the most part, productive about 87% or about 30% of the time in an earlier analysis. Presence/absence analyses supposed approximately even sequencing depth among donors.

In the PCR, 60 Vbeta and 13 Jbeta primers were used. Sequenced by immunoSEQ multiplex PCR; TCRdb stores in-frame clones only, minus some. The repertoire consists of about 82,000 clones, with approximately 74% occurring once and the leading ten covering under 25%. The specimen was PBMCs. The sequence came from a man aged 30 to 45 in good health and CMV-seropositive. This chain links TRBV4-1 with TRBJ2-3; D is unresolved. CDR3 nucleotides: TGCGCCAGCAGCCAAGAGAGGAGCACAGATACGCAGTATTTT. Translated: CASSQERSTDTQYF.